Following are 15 T cell receptor beta chains from one sample sequenced in a study of vaccination effects on CD4 cells after COVID-19. Subsequent to a culture period of roughly 11 days, CD4+ T cells were isolated. For these receptors, no antigen is known. This table comes from immunoSEQ multiplex PCR, and its TCRdb copy is limited to in-frame clones, with some not included. Of about 45,000 clones listed, roughly 74% are singletons. The specimen comprised CD4+ T cells from PBMCs cultured without peptide, sampled before COVID-19 vaccination. The receptors come from a human donor who had a prior SARS-CoV-2 infection.

The chain combines TRBV4-1 with TRBJ2-5, with D possibly being TRBD1 or TRBD2 (6 bases each). Germline CDR1 reads MGHRA; CDR2 reads YSYEKL. The V end lost 2 bases, the J end lost 0 bases, and 13 bases lay between the germline ends. The CDR3 consists of 16 residues. CDR3 in amino acids: CASSQSEGGYQETQYF. The CDR3, as DNA: TGCGCCAGCAGCCAATCCGAGGGGGGTTACCAAGAGACCCAGTACTTC.

J is TRBJ1-2 and V is TRBV18; 9 bases map to TRBD1. Trimming removed 0 bases from V and 2 bases from J; junction bases left unmatched: 1. The germline V gene has CDR1 KGHSH and CDR2 LQKENI. The CDR3 is 15 amino acids. The CDR3 sequence is CASSPPGQGNYGYTF. The CDR3 coding sequence is TGTGCCAGCTCACCACCGGGACAGGGAAACTATGGCTACACCTTC.

This chain uses TRBV2 with TRBJ2-7, with 8 bases identical to TRBD1. Trimming cost V 6 bases and J 3 bases; bases outside gene matches: 7. Germline CDR1 is SNHLY and CDR2 is FYNNEI. The CDR3 is 14 residues long. CDR3 nucleotides: TGTGCCAGCAGAGCTGGACAGGGTGACTACGAGCAGTACTTC. It encodes CASRAGQGDYEQYF.

V usage is TRBV12-5 and J usage is TRBJ2-6; D uncertain. Trimming left V 5 bases short and J 0 bases short, with 14 bases between. CDR3 length: 17 amino acids. Germline-derived CDR1 and CDR2 are LGHNT and FRNRAP. The CDR3 region has the DNA TGTGCTAGTGGTCTCCTGGGTACGAGCTCTGGGGCCAACGTCCTGACTTTC. Translation gives CASGLLGTSSGANVLTF.

The V gene is TRBV6-5, the J gene TRBJ2-7; D not certain. From germline, CDR1 is MNHEY and CDR2 SVGAGI. The V end lost 7 bases, the J end lost 2 bases, and 12 bases lay between the germline ends. There are 13 residues in the CDR3. The CDR3 loop reads CASISDVTYEQYF. DNA of the CDR3: TGTGCCAGCATTTCGGACGTTACCTACGAGCAGTACTTC.

This sequence joins TRBV7-2 and TRBJ1-1; tentative D call: TRBD1 (5 bases). V lost 1 base to trimming and J lost 6 bases, with 12 bases between them. The CDR3 loop spans 14 amino acids. In germline, CDR1 is SGHTA, CDR2 FQGNSA. The chain's CDR3 is CASSLVGGVAEAFF. For the CDR3, the DNA is TGTGCCAGCAGCTTAGTAGGAGGGGTGGCTGAAGCTTTCTTT.

A remark on this clone: The same CDR3 can be traced to other DNA sequences in this sample. The V and J genes are TRBV12-3 or TRBV12-4 and TRBJ1-5; D ambiguous. The CDR3 has 13 residues. Trimming removed 6 bases from V and 4 bases from J, with 10 bases in between. CDR3 coding DNA: TGTGCCAGCAGGCCGACGGGGAATCAGCCCCAGCATTTT. It encodes CASRPTGNQPQHF.

The V call is TRBV27, the J call TRBJ2-5, with 13 bases fitting TRBD2. V shed 8 bases and J 2 bases; nucleotides not matched to a gene: 8. The CDR3 has 16 residues. Germline loops: CDR1 MNHEY, CDR2 SMNVEV (reference sequence). The CDR3 spells CASRLAGGVSQETQYF. CDR3 nucleotides: TGTGCCAGCCGACTAGCGGGGGGCGTAAGTCAAGAGACCCAGTACTTC.

This clone showed up just a few times. The CDR3 DNA follows: TGTGCCAGCAGCGTAGGAGGTCGAGATACGCAGTATTTT. This gives the protein CASSVGGRDTQYF. J is TRBJ2-3 and V is TRBV9, with no clear D. V lost 0 bases and J lost 5, with 7 bases in between. The CDR3 is 13 amino acids. Looked up from germline, CDR1 is SGDLS and CDR2 is YYNGEE.

This clone was seen only a few times. The gene calls are TRBV30 and TRBJ1-1; TRBD1 is a possible D gene (6 bases). This CDR3 comprises 14 residues. Germline V CDR1 and CDR2: GTSNPN, SVGIG (reference sequence). V dropped 1 base and J dropped 3 bases, with 12 bases sitting between them. As DNA, the CDR3 is TGTGCCTGGAGTGCCACGGACAGTTACACTGAAGCTTTCTTT. Its protein product is CAWSATDSYTEAFF.

This chain joins TRBV10-3 and TRBJ1-2; 8 positions agree with TRBD1. The CDR3 extends over 11 amino acids. Germline CDR1 reads ENHRY; CDR2 reads SYGVKD. The J segment lost 12 bases and the V segment lost 6 bases, leaving 6 bases of the junction unmatched. CDR3 region: CAISSDRDHTF. The CDR3 coding sequence is TGTGCCATCAGCTCGGACAGGGACCACACCTTC.

V is TRBV6-5 and J is TRBJ2-1, with D maybe TRBD2 (6 bases). Germline CDR1 and CDR2: MNHEY and SVGAGI. The CDR3 runs 13 residues. This CDR3 reads CATFWGVYNEQFF. The CDR3 DNA reads TGTGCTACATTCTGGGGGGTCTACAATGAGCAGTTCTTC.

This chain joins TRBV30 and TRBJ1-2; 9 nucleotides align to TRBD1. Germline CDR1 is GTSNPN and CDR2 is SVGIG (reference sequence). After removal of 2 bases from V and 3 bases from J, the junction contained 7 bases not matched to a gene. This CDR3 spans 15 amino acids. CDR3 DNA sequence: TGTGCCTGGAGTCGAACAGGGGGCGCAGACTATGGCTACACCTTC. It codes for CAWSRTGGADYGYTF.

The chain joins TRBV5-5 to TRBJ1-6, with D hard to call. Germline values: CDR1 SGHKS, CDR2 YYEKEE (reference sequence). Trimming pared 8 bases from V and 8 bases from J, leaving 14 bases between. The CDR3 is 13 residues long. The CDR3 loop reads CASLVGFDSPLHF. The CDR3 coding sequence is TGTGCCAGTCTTGTGGGTTTTGATTCACCCCTCCACTTT. The complete variable domain, with remaining parts taken from reference TRBV5-5 and TRBJ1-6, reads DAGVTQSPTHLIKTRGQQVTLRCSPISGHKSVSWYQQVLGQGPQFIFQYYEKEERGRGNFPDRFSARQFPNYSSELNVNALLLGDSALYLCASLVGFDSPLHFGNGTRLTVT.

This rearrangement joins TRBV15 to TRBJ2-6, with D maybe TRBD1 (5 bases). V shed 0 bases and J shed 4 bases, with 16 bases lying between them. The length of the CDR3 is 18 residues. Germline V lookup: CDR1 LNHNV, CDR2 YYDKDF (reference sequence). CDR3 region: CATSRDFLEGAGANVLTF. The CDR3 bases are TGTGCCACCAGCAGAGATTTTCTTGAAGGGGCAGGGGCCAACGTCCTGACTTTC.